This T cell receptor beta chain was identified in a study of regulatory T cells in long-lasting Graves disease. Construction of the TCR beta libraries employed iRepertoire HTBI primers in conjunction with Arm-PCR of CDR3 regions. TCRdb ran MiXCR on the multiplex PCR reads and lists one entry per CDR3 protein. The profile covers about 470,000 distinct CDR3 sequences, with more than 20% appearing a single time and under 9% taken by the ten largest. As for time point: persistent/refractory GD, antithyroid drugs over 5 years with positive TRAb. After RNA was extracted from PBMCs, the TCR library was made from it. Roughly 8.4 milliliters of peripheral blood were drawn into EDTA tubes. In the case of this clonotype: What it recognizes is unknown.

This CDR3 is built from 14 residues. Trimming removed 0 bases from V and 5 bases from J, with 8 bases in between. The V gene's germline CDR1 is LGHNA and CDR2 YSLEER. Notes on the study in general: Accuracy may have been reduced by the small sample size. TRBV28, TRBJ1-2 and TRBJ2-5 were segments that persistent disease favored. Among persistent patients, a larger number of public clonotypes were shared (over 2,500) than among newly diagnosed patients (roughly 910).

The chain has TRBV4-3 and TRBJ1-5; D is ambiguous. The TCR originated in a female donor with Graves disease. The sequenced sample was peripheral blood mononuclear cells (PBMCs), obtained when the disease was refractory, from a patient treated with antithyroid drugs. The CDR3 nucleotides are TGCGCCAGCAGCCAAGATGTTAAGGATCAGCCCCAGCATTTT. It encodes CASSQDVKDQPQHF.